This T cell receptor beta chain was observed in a study of regulatory T cells in long-lasting Graves disease. Study in general: Antithyroid drugs had been taken by newly diagnosed Graves' patients for under 3 months. Broader study findings: Among persistent patients, a larger number of public clonotypes were shared (about 2,800) than among newly diagnosed patients (just over 950).

This clonotype showed up many times. What it binds is unknown. This CDR3 region has 14 residues. Germline V CDR1 and CDR2: SNHLY, FYNNEI. The junction had 11 bases not matched to a gene; V was cut back by 5 bases and J by 14 bases. Libraries of TCR beta came from iRepertoire HTBI primers plus Arm-PCR of CDR3 regions. One entry per CDR3 protein results from TCRdb running MiXCR on the multiplex PCR reads. The sample lists 530,000 or so distinct CDR3 sequences, about 13% occurring once. The time point denotes: newly diagnosed GD, antithyroid drugs for less than 3 months. The authors made the TCR library using RNA they extracted from PBMCs. The same data also went into a second study, on T cells in Graves' hyperthyroidism and ophthalmopathy.

The chain couples TRBV2 to TRBJ2-1; 11 bases fit TRBD2. The material was peripheral blood mononuclear cells (PBMCs), obtained at new diagnosis, from a patient treated with antithyroid drugs. The receptor was derived from a man in his thirties or forties with Graves disease. Here the CDR3 reads CASSFLAGGASEFF. CDR3 nucleotides: TGTGCCAGCAGTTTCCTAGCGGGAGGTGCCTCGGAGTTCTTC.